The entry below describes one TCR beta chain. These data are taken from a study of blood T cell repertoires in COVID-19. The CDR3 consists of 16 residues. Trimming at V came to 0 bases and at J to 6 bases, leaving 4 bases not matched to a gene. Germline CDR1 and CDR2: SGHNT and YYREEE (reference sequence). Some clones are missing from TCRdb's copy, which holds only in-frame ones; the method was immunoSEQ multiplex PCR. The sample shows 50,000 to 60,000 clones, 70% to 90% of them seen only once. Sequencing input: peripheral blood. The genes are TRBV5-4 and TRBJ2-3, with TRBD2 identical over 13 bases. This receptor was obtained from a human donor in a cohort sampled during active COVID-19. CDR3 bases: TGTGCCAGCAGCTTGGGACTAGCGGGAGGAGAGGATACGCAGTATTTT. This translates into CASSLGLAGGEDTQYF. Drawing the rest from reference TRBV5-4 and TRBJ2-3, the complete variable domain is ETGVTQSPTHLIKTRGQQVTLRCSSQSGHNTVSWYQQALGQGPQFIFQYYREEENGRGNFPPRFSGLQFPNYSSELNVNALELDDSALYLCASSLGLAGGEDTQYFGPGTRLTVL.